The clone carrying this T cell receptor (beta chain) came up many times. Antigen: not known. The size of this beta chain means little, since it is a stray read in a library made for alpha chains. TCRdb analysed the 5' RACE reads with MiXCR anew, one entry per CDR3 protein. Among some 6,900 distinct CDR3 sequences listed, 10% to 15% were seen once. The sample belongs to a study of spatial heterogeneity in lung cancer. Across the whole study: As counted in raw reads, each unique TCR and UMI combination appeared more than ten times on average. The study's findings and limits: Expanded alpha and beta TCR counts within tumors tracked tumor mutation counts. It was estimated that coverage of tumor T cells reached around 6.3% for alpha chains and around 14% for beta chains. Ubiquitous and regional nonsynonymous mutation counts were tracked by ubiquitous and regional expanded TCR counts, respectively.

Time point specified: sample taken at primary tumor resection. No cells were sorted before sequencing. The whole RNA sequenced was extracted from tumor, nontumor lung or frozen PBMC. This CDR3 contains 15 residues. The germline V and J ends were trimmed by 0 bases and 1 base, with 11 bases remaining between them. Germline assignment: CDR1 SGDLS and CDR2 YYNGEE. The sample in question was lung tumor tissue, obtained at surgery. The chain employs TRBV9 and TRBJ2-7; D unclear. The origin of this receptor is a male donor with early-stage non-small cell lung cancer. In DNA, the CDR3 is TGTGCCAGCAGCGTAGGACCCCAGGAGTCCTACGAGCAGTACTTC. Translation: CASSVGPQESYEQYF.